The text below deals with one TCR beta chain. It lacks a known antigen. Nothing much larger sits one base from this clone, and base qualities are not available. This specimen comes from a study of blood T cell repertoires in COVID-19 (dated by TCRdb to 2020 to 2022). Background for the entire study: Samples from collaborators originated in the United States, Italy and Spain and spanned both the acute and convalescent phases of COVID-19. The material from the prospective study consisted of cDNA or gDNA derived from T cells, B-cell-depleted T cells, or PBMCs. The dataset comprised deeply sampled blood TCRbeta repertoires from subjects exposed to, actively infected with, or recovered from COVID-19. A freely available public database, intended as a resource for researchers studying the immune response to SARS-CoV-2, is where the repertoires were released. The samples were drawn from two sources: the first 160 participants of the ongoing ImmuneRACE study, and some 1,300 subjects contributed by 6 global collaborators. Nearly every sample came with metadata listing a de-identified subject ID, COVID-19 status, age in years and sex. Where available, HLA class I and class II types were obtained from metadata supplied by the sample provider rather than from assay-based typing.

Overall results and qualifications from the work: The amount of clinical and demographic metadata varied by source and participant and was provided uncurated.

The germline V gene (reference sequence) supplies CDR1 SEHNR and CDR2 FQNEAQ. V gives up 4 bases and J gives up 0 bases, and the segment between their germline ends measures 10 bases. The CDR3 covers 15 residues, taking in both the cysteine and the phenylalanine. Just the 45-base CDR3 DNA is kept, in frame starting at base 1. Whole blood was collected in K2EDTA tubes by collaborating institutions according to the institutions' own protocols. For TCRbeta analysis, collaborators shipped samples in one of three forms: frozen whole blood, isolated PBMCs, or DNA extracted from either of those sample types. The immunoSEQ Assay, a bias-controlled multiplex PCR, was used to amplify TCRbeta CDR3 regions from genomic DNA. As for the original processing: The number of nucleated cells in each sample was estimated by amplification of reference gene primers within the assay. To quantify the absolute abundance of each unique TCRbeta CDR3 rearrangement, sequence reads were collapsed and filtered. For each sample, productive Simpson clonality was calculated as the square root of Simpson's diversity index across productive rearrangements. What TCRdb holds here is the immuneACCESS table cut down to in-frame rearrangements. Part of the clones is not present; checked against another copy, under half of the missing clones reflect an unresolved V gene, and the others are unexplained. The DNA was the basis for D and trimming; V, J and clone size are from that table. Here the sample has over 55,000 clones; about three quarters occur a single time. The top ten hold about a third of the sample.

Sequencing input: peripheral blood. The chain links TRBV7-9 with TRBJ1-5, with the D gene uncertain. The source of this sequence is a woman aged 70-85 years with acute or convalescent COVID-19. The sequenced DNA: TGTGCCAGCAGCTCTAGCGGGGTTAGCAATCAGCCCCAGCATTTT. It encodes CASSSSGVSNQPQHF.